Listed below are T cell receptor beta chains from one sample, sequenced in a study of T cell responses to AZD1222 COVID-19 vaccine. Assay used: immunoSEQ multiplex PCR; TCRdb lists only in-frame clones, some missing. The sample contains about 150,000 clones, 90% of which appear only once. This specimen consisted of peripheral blood, obtained 28 days after the second AZD1222 dose. The source of these receptors is an adult who received the AZD1222 COVID-19 vaccine. CDR3s include the opening cysteine and the closing phenylalanine or tryptophan. A D gene is named only where the DNA matches it firmly. Size is stated for part of the rows, as once, few or many counts, or as a class when the clone is expanded.

j_call d_call clone_size v_call cdr3_length cdr3_nt cdr3_aa
TRBJ1-1 TRBD1 NA TRBV19 12 TGTGCCAGTAGTCCAGGGGGCACTGAAGCTTTCTTT CASSPGGTEAFF
TRBJ2-1 NA NA TRBV20-1 10 TGCAGTGCTATGGACAATGAGCAGTTCTTC CSAMDNEQFF
TRBJ1-2 NA NA TRBV6-1 11 TGTGCCAGCAGTGAAGGCTATGGCTACACCTTC CASSEGYGYTF
TRBJ2-5 NA NA TRBV27 14 TGTGCCAGCAGCTCGTCGACATTACAAGAGACCCAGTACTTC CASSSSTLQETQYF
TRBJ2-3 TRBD2 NA TRBV29-1 13 TGCAGCGCCCTCGGGCGGGGAGGGGATACGCAGTATTTT CSALGRGGDTQYF
TRBJ2-1 TRBD2 NA TRBV7-2 16 TGTGCCAGCAGCTCGAACACGGGGGGTGCCTACAATGAGCAGTTCTTC CASSSNTGGAYNEQFF
TRBJ2-1 TRBD2 few TRBV5-5 15 TGTGCCAGCAGCTTGGCGGGGGGGACCTACAATGAGCAGTTCTTC CASSLAGGTYNEQFF
TRBJ2-5 TRBD2 NA TRBV19 14 TGTGCCAGTAGTATTGGGACTAGGGGGGAGACCCAGTACTTC CASSIGTRGETQYF
TRBJ1-2 NA NA TRBV19 14 TGTGCCAGTAGCCCCCACACACGGGACTATGGCTACACCTTC CASSPHTRDYGYTF
TRBJ1-5 TRBD1 NA TRBV28 13 TGTGCCACCCAGACAGGGAGGAATCAGCCCCAGCATTTT CATQTGRNQPQHF
TRBJ1-6 NA NA TRBV5-1 15 TGCGCCAGCAGCTTGGGATCGAGAGTCAATTCACCCCTCCACTTT CASSLGSRVNSPLHF
TRBJ1-4 NA NA TRBV30 18 TGTGCCTGGAATCACCTCAGGGCCCAGTCCGCAACTAATGAAAAACTGTTTTTT CAWNHLRAQSATNEKLFF
TRBJ1-4 NA NA TRBV2 15 TGTGCCAGCTTGGACCAGGGCAGGTCTAATGAAAAACTGTTTTTT CASLDQGRSNEKLFF
TRBJ1-1 NA NA TRBV6-5 16 TGTGCCAGCAGCTACGGTTCGGGAAGCATGAACACTGAAGCTTTCTTT CASSYGSGSMNTEAFF
TRBJ1-4 NA once TRBV19 13 TGTGCCAGTAGTATAGGACCCCGTGGAAAACTGTTTTTT CASSIGPRGKLFF
TRBJ2-3 TRBD1 NA TRBV6-5 14 TGTGCCAGCATCCGACAGGGTAGCACAGATACGCAGTATTTT CASIRQGSTDTQYF
TRBJ2-7 NA NA TRBV7-2 14 TGTGCCAGCAGCTTAGCAAGGGGCCCCTACGAGCAGTACTTC CASSLARGPYEQYF
TRBJ1-2 NA NA TRBV5-1 17 TGCGCCAGCAGCTTCCAGGATCCGTCCCGGGCTAACTATGGCTACACCTTC CASSFQDPSRANYGYTF
TRBJ1-2 NA NA TRBV14 13 TGTGCCAGCAGCCAAACTGACAGGCTTGGCTACACCTTC CASSQTDRLGYTF
TRBJ1-6 NA NA TRBV10-2 16 TGCGCCAGCATGGCCGGGGCAAGCTCCTATAATTCACCCCTCCACTTT CASMAGASSYNSPLHF